This is a list of T cell receptor beta chains from one sample in a study of T cells in tuberculosis. Measured with immunoSEQ multiplex PCR; TCRdb has only the in-frame clones, and not every one. The sample consists of tens of thousands of clones, about 82% of them appearing once. The sequenced sample was PBMCs, obtained at tuberculosis diagnosis. The source is an adult with tuberculosis. The conserved cysteine and the conserved F or W are not part of the CDR3 here.

J gene | V gene | CDR3 protein
TRBJ2-1 | TRBV10-3 | AISEFAGANNEQF
TRBJ2-5 | TRBV7-8 | ASSLASGGWQETQY
TRBJ1-2 | TRBV12-5 | ASGLAPQGAAEGYT
TRBJ1-3 | TRBV19 | ASSKRTGALMISGNTIY
TRBJ1-1 | TRBV6-6 | ATHSGTEAF
TRBJ1-3 | TRBV4-1 | ASSLSGGAGNTIY
TRBJ2-1 | TRBV4-1 | ASSQEPSGAAYNEQF
TRBJ2-7 | TRBV30 | AWRVLAGVRYEQY
TRBJ1-1 | TRBV12-5 | ASGPPDRHKEAF
TRBJ2-7 | TRBV20-1 | SALRGGEQY
TRBJ2-5 | TRBV5-1 | ASSLGSQETQY
TRBJ2-3 | TRBV5-1 | ASSFFIVGQGESTDTQY
TRBJ2-7 | TRBV27 | ASSLSRTTGLVVYEQY
TRBJ2-2 | TRBV9 | ASSVGNEGTGELF
TRBJ2-4 | TRBV18 | ASSPTSGRQY
TRBJ1-2 | TRBV25-1 | ASAGTKVSGYT
TRBJ2-1 | TRBV6-5 | ASSLPNEQF
TRBJ2-7 | TRBV28 | ASTTGGSYEQY
TRBJ2-3 | TRBV5-4 | ASSWGQGGAQDTQY
TRBJ1-2 | TRBV25-1 | ASSESLGYGYT
TRBJ2-5 | TRBV7-3 | ASSLVTGETQY
TRBJ2-7 | TRBV19 | ASSKMGSSYEQY
TRBJ1-2 | TRBV7-2 | ASSSTGVIPYYGYT
TRBJ1-2 | TRBV7-9 | ASSLVPRWDRVGGYT
TRBJ1-2 | TRBV28 | ASSRDRGRRMDYGYT
TRBJ1-5 | TRBV10-3 | AISGQGGNQPQH
TRBJ1-2 | TRBV7-2 | ASSGVGQGAYGYT
TRBJ1-2 | TRBV25-1 | ASSPLGTADNYGYT
TRBJ1-2 | TRBV6-1 | ASSEAPTGGYGYT
TRBJ1-1 | TRBV19 | ASSTPGATEAF
TRBJ2-5 | TRBV14 | ASSQGAVETQY
TRBJ2-5 | TRBV6-5 | ASSQLRGSGETQY
TRBJ2-7 | TRBV19 | ASSPGTEGHEQY
TRBJ1-1 | TRBV14 | ASGWGLSTEAF
TRBJ2-7 | TRBV4-1 | ASSPGQGATYEQY
TRBJ2-7 | TRBV27 | ASSSRQSLEQY
TRBJ1-1 | TRBV9 | ASSVDNRLNTEAF
TRBJ2-1 | TRBV7-2 | ASSLKGGSSYNEQF
TRBJ2-1 | TRBV2 | ASSKQGVNEQF
TRBJ2-5 | TRBV2 | ASRGQVQETQY
TRBJ2-1 | TRBV6-5 | AGGPTGTGPDEQF
TRBJ1-1 | TRBV28 | ASVGLRGYTEAF
TRBJ2-3 | TRBV27 | ASSLSVWGATSTDTQY
TRBJ1-1 | TRBV11-2 | ASSPGQFLMNTEAF
TRBJ1-1 | TRBV7-9 | ASSLAEYLNTEAF
TRBJ2-3 | TRBV6-1 | ASSRDWDTDTQY
TRBJ2-3 | TRBV10-1 | ASSEALAGGRDTQY
TRBJ1-1 | TRBV6-1 | ASGGTEAF
TRBJ2-2 | TRBV5-1 | ASSLDGVAGTYNTGELF
TRBJ2-3 | TRBV9 | ASSARELGTDTQY
TRBJ2-3 | TRBV6-5 | ASSSPGGGDTQY
TRBJ2-3 | TRBV28 | ASRYSRSKGTDTQY
TRBJ2-7 | TRBV2 | ASTRGSGRVDSYEQY
TRBJ2-2 | TRBV6-5 | ASSLAGGAGELF
TRBJ2-2 | TRBV7-2 | ASSETSGRNTGELF
TRBJ2-3 | TRBV18 | ASSPSSGRTDTQY
TRBJ1-2 | TRBV6-1 | ASSENMGRSGYT
TRBJ1-5 | TRBV11-3 | ASSLEQGKSSNQPQH
TRBJ1-5 | TRBV29-1 | SGGQGLGQPQH